The 22 T cell receptor beta chains presented below share a single source sample, sequenced in a study of T-cell memory formation after mild COVID-19. TCRdb analysed the 5' RACE reads with MiXCR anew, one entry per CDR3 protein. The sample has 70,000 to 100,000 distinct CDR3 sequences; about 15% are singletons. The sequencing sample was made of PBMCs or a T cell subset sorted from them (not recorded which). Receptors originate from a man in his late teens or twenties who had mild COVID-19 (a few samples of this study predate the infection). Cell type and time point are not known.

The rearrangement joins TRBV28 to TRBJ1-5; possibly TRBD1 for D (5 bases). V was clipped by 3 bases and J by 4 bases, with 10 bases between them. This CDR3 is 14 amino acids long. Germline-derived CDR1 and CDR2 are MDHEN and SYDVKM. Here the CDR3 DNA reads TGTGCCAGCAGTTTGAGGCAGGGAAATCAGCCCCAGCATTTT. Encoded protein: CASSLRQGNQPQHF.

This clonotype turned up a few times. The CDR3 is CASSYQYRADGDEQFF. The CDR3 region has the DNA TGTGCCAGCAGTTACCAATACAGGGCCGACGGGGATGAGCAGTTCTTC. The chain has TRBV6-6 and TRBJ2-1; TRBD1 might be the D (6 bases). This CDR3 is built from 16 residues. Germline V gene sequence: CDR1 MNHNY, CDR2 SVGAGI (reference sequence). The V gene lost 2 bases and the J gene lost 8 bases, with 19 bases spanning the gap.

J is TRBJ2-3 and V is TRBV7-9; 8 bases are a match to TRBD2. Germline V gene lookup returns CDR1 SEHNR and CDR2 FQNEAQ (reference sequence). The trim removed 1 base at V and 1 base at J, leaving 4 bases unmatched. The CDR3 length is 16 residues. The CDR3 loop reads CASSLGGAGGTDTQYF. The CDR3 region has the DNA TGTGCCAGCAGCTTAGGCGGAGCGGGGGGCACAGATACGCAGTATTTT.

The chain links TRBV5-5 to TRBJ2-5; D ambiguous. The CDR3 contains 16 residues. The V end lost 2 bases, the J end lost 2 bases, and 16 bases lay between the germline ends. From germline, CDR1 is SGHKS and CDR2 YYEKEE (reference sequence). For the CDR3, the DNA is TGTGCCAGCAGCTTCGAACTTCCGACCCTACAAGAGACCCAGTACTTC. This encodes CASSFELPTLQETQYF.

This clonotype showed up just a few times. V usage is TRBV7-9 and J usage is TRBJ1-6, with TRBD1 as a possible D gene (6 bases). The CDR3 has 15 amino acids. Germline lookup yields CDR1 SEHNR and CDR2 FQNEAQ (reference sequence). V was pared by 5 bases and J by 9 bases, with 17 bases between. CDR3 coding DNA: TGTGCCAGCAGCGAACGTGGCGGGGGCGTTTCACCCCTCCACTTT. This encodes CASSERGGGVSPLHF.

The rearrangement uses TRBV27 and TRBJ1-2; no firm D call. The CDR3 loop spans 14 amino acids. Trimming took off 8 bases at V and 5 bases at J, with 18 bases between the two ends. Germline CDR1 is MNHEY and CDR2 is SMNVEV (reference sequence). The CDR3 is CASSNAPSFYGYTF. The CDR3 DNA reads as TGTGCCAGCTCGAACGCTCCTTCTTTTTATGGCTACACCTTC.

This clonotype was seen a few times. This chain joins TRBV10-2 and TRBJ2-2; TRBD2 aligns across 8 bases. In germline, CDR1 is WSHSY, CDR2 SAAADI. The CDR3 contains 15 residues. V was pared by 4 bases and J by 4 bases, with 5 bases of the junction left unmatched. CDR3 in DNA: TGCGCCAGCAGTGTAAGCGGGGGCGTCACCGGGGAGCTGTTTTTT. This gives the protein CASSVSGGVTGELFF.

This clonotype was seen many times. The chain has TRBV5-1 and TRBJ2-1, with D possibly TRBD2 on 5 matching bases. The CDR3 is 16 amino acids. V shed 0 bases and J shed 0 bases, with 10 bases lying between them. Germline values: CDR1 SGHRS, CDR2 YFSETQ. The DNA for the CDR3 is TGCGCCAGCAGCTTGGATCCTAGCAGCTCCTACAATGAGCAGTTCTTC. Its translation: CASSLDPSSSYNEQFF.

The rearrangement uses TRBV6-5 and TRBJ1-1, with D uncertain. The CDR3 has 13 residues. With 6 bases removed from V and 1 base from J, the gap between germline ends came to 9 bases. In germline, CDR1 is MNHEY, CDR2 SVGAGI. CDR3 coding DNA: TGTGCCAGCAGATTAGGGAGGAACACTGAAGCTTTCTTT. It codes for CASRLGRNTEAFF.

The chain joins TRBV7-9 to TRBJ2-7, with D possibly TRBD1 on 6 matching bases. This CDR3 spans 13 amino acids. Trimming pared 1 base from V and 7 bases from J, leaving 11 bases between. Germline CDR1 SEHNR, CDR2 FQNEAQ (reference sequence). CDR3 protein: CASSLGTDPEQYF. In DNA form, the CDR3 reads TGTGCCAGCAGCTTAGGGACAGACCCTGAGCAGTACTTC.

The chain joins TRBV4-1 to TRBJ1-1; TRBD1 might be the D (5 bases). Germline V gene data show CDR1 as MGHRA and CDR2 as YSYEKL. This CDR3 region has 18 residues. V lost 0 bases, J lost 7 bases, and 24 bases lay in between. The CDR3 loop reads CASSQDPATGSISFEAFF. In DNA form, the CDR3 reads TGCGCCAGCAGCCAAGATCCGGCAACAGGAAGTATCTCCTTTGAAGCTTTCTTT.

Ten or more counts support this clonotype. The CDR3 here is CASSFGTANTEAFF. The CDR3 region has the DNA TGTGCCAGCAGCTTCGGGACGGCGAACACTGAAGCTTTCTTT. V gene TRBV11-1 combines with J gene TRBJ1-1, with D possibly being TRBD1 (5 bases). The CDR3 consists of 14 residues. The germline V gene encodes CDR1 SGHAT and CDR2 FQDESV (reference sequence). Trimming pared 3 bases from V and 1 base from J, leaving 9 bases between.

The chain carries TRBV7-6 and TRBJ2-1, with D tentatively TRBD1 or TRBD2 (5 bases each). The CDR3 covers 17 residues. CDR1 SGHVS and CDR2 FNYEAQ come from the germline V gene. The V end lost 5 bases, the J end lost 5 bases, and 22 bases lay between the germline ends. The DNA for the CDR3 is TGTGCCAGCAGCCCAGTAACCGGGACGTACCAGAACAATGAGCAGTTCTTC. Its protein is CASSPVTGTYQNNEQFF.

This clonotype was seen only a few times. The V and J genes are TRBV29-1 and TRBJ2-7, with D uncertain. Trimming shortened V by 0 bases and J by 0 bases, and 3 bases separated the two germline ends. The CDR3 runs 12 residues. The germline V gene encodes CDR1 SQVTM and CDR2 ANQGSEA. For the CDR3, the DNA is TGCAGCGTTGAAGACAACTCCTACGAGCAGTACTTC. This sequence encodes CSVEDNSYEQYF.

The gene calls are TRBV15 and TRBJ2-6; 9 bases fit TRBD2. Per the germline V gene, CDR1 is LNHNV and CDR2 is YYDKDF (reference sequence). Trimming took 5 bases from V and 0 from J; bases not matched to a gene: 5. This CDR3 contains 17 residues. This CDR3 reads CATSFSGGPSGANVLTF. As DNA, the CDR3 is TGTGCCACCAGCTTCAGCGGGGGGCCCTCTGGGGCCAACGTCCTGACTTTC.

The J gene is TRBJ1-2, the V gene TRBV12-3 or TRBV12-4; 11 bases are shared with TRBD1. J gave up 7 bases and V 5 bases, and 12 bases lay outside the gene matches. This CDR3 contains 16 residues. The CDR3 protein is CASSPTPGTGGFGYTF. As DNA, the CDR3 is TGTGCCAGCAGTCCAACCCCAGGGACAGGGGGATTTGGCTACACCTTC.

This clonotype was observed a few times. V gene TRBV5-6 combines with J gene TRBJ2-7, with D tentatively TRBD1 (6 bases). Germline CDR1 reads SGHDT; CDR2 reads YYEEEE. The length of the CDR3 is 14 residues. V lost 1 base to trimming and J lost 2 bases, with 10 bases between them. CDR3 coding DNA: TGTGCCAGCAGCTTGTCAGGGGCCACCTACGAGCAGTACGTC. This translates into CASSLSGATYEQYV.

This clonotype was counted a single time. The chain links TRBV11-2 to TRBJ2-3, with D possibly TRBD1 on 6 matching bases. V gave up 7 bases and J gave up 2 bases, with 19 bases separating them. Per the germline V gene, CDR1 is SGHAT and CDR2 is FQNNGV. The CDR3 loop spans 16 amino acids. The CDR3 spells CASTQGIGGSTDTQYF. CDR3 nucleotide sequence: TGTGCCAGCACCCAGGGTATTGGGGGCTCCACAGATACGCAGTATTTT.

This clonotype was counted a few times. The chain has TRBV7-4 and TRBJ1-1, with no clear D. CDR1 and CDR2 from the germline V gene are SGHVT and SQSDAQ. CDR3 length equals 13 residues. V lost 2 bases and J 0 bases, leaving 4 bases between the germline ends. CDR3 sequence: CASSLRLNTEAFF. The CDR3 DNA reads as TGTGCCAGCAGCTTAAGGTTGAACACTGAAGCTTTCTTT.

A remark on this clonotype: Relative to the germline gene, one junction end is altered; a read error may explain this. The J gene is TRBJ2-1, the V gene TRBV4-2; D is ambiguous. This CDR3 has 13 amino acids. Germline V gene data show CDR1 as LGHNA and CDR2 as YNFKEQ. This CDR3 reads CASSPSRYNEKFF. CDR3 nucleotide sequence: TGTGCCAGCAGCCCAAGTCGATACAATGAGAAGTTCTTC.

This clonotype was seen a handful of times. V is TRBV7-8 and J is TRBJ2-3; TRBD2 aligns across 8 bases. Germline CDR1 reads SGHVS; CDR2 reads FQNEAQ. Trimming at V came to 4 bases and at J to 6 bases, leaving 9 bases not matched to a gene. The CDR3 sequence is 15 residues long. The CDR3 is CASSSGVSGADTQYF. In DNA, the CDR3 is TGTGCCAGCAGCTCGGGGGTTAGCGGGGCCGATACGCAGTATTTT.

This rearrangement joins TRBV7-6 to TRBJ2-7; a weak D match, TRBD1 (6 bases). The germline gives CDR1 SGHVS, CDR2 FNYEAQ. The V gene lost 6 bases and the J gene lost 6 bases, with 12 bases spanning the gap. The CDR3 totals 12 residues. CDR3 protein: CASSWGRSEQYF. In nucleotides, the CDR3 is TGTGCCAGCAGTTGGGGGCGCAGCGAGCAGTACTTC.